This paragraph covers one TCR beta chain sequence. What it binds is not known. The entry originates in a study of Ad26.COV2.S vaccination and SARS-CoV-2 variants. Profiled with immunoSEQ multiplex PCR; TCRdb holds only in-frame clones, not every one. Among 450,000 to 550,000 clones listed, about 88% were seen once. Findings and limits, study-wide: The breadth of spike-specific CD8+ and CD4+ T cell responses after vaccination was reportedly substantial. Spike-specific TCR breadth ran higher among vaccine recipients than placebo recipients.

The treatment is: 15 to 20 received Ad26.COV2.S at low or high dose, single or two shots; 5 received placebo; per-sample allocation not given. Sample collection was performed on day 63 after the first vaccine or placebo injection. An Ad26 vector that expressed Wuhan-strain SARS-CoV-2 spike constituted the vaccine. The sample consisted of peripheral blood, taken in a trial of Ad26.COV2.S vaccine versus placebo. The source is a person aged 18-65 years who received the Ad26.COV2.S COVID-19 vaccine or a placebo.

The CDR3 region is CASSPYRAHYGYTF. Here the CDR3 DNA reads TGTGCCAGTAGCCCTTACAGGGCCCACTATGGCTACACCTTC. V is TRBV19 and J is TRBJ1-2; tentative D call: TRBD1 (6 bases). With 6 bases removed from V and 3 bases from J, the gap between germline ends came to 14 bases. Germline V lookup: CDR1 LNHDA, CDR2 SQIVND (reference sequence). There are 14 residues in the CDR3.